The source of this T cell receptor beta chain is a study of sequential checkpoint blockade in melanoma. Study background: Randomization was 1:1 between first-line nivolumab→ipilimumab and ipilimumab→nivolumab. Each arm's sequence ended with maintenance nivolumab.

TCRdb keeps only in-frame clones here, not all; method: immunoSEQ multiplex PCR. The data show 9,000 or so clones, around 60% seen once. Treatment reported: randomized to nivolumab then ipilimumab (arm A) or the reverse (arm B). From thawed PBMCs, live CD3+CD8+ cells negative for CD19 and CD56 were sorted. Germline V CDR1 and CDR2: MNHEY, SMNVEV (reference sequence). The CDR3 is made up of 16 amino acids. With 6 bases clipped from V and 0 bases from J, the junction kept 8 bases outside the gene matches. The sequence was collected from a human donor with melanoma. The V call is TRBV27, the J call TRBJ2-7, with 10 bases fitting TRBD1. Here the sequenced sample was CD8+ T cells sorted from blood (inferred from file names), taken from a patient given nivolumab and ipilimumab in sequence. CDR3 bases: TGTGCCAGCAGAATGGGCGACAGGGGGCCCTCCTACGAGCAGTACTTC. It codes for CASRMGDRGPSYEQYF.